The clone carrying this T cell receptor (beta chain) has only one observation. The CDR3 runs 13 residues. Per germline, CDR1 MDHEN and CDR2 SYDVKM. Trimming pared 3 bases from V and 8 bases from J, leaving 13 bases between. TCRdb passed the 5' RACE reads through MiXCR, listing each CDR3 protein once. The sample includes tens of thousands of distinct CDR3 sequences, approximately 18% of them seen just once. Time point denoted: sample taken at primary tumor resection. TCRs were sequenced from unsorted whole RNA of tumor, nontumor lung or PBMC. These data come from a study of spatial heterogeneity in lung cancer.

The TCR was taken from a male donor with early-stage non-small cell lung cancer. The chain couples TRBV28 to TRBJ1-2, with D unclear. Sequencing was performed on PBMCs, taken at surgery. The CDR3 loop is CASSLVDVRGYTF. The CDR3 DNA sequence: TGTGCCAGCAGTTTGGTAGATGTGAGGGGCTACACCTTC.